This T cell receptor beta chain was captured by sequencing in a study of HIV-infected patients and healthy controls (dated by TCRdb to between 2013 and 2015). Background for the entire study: CD4 counts were modestly but significantly increased in 14 of 16 patients after three months of therapy, but they remained below normal ranges. CD8 counts did not change consistently during early therapy, while the CD4:CD8 ratio increased slightly. An undetectable viral load was attained by 11 of 16 patients by the second bleed and by all patients after a further year of therapy. Patients exhibited no overall T-cell lymphocytopenia, and total CDR3 counts per chain were not significantly different from those of controls. Whether deep TCR repertoire sequencing of small blood samples from HIV patients could capture immune perturbation and reconstitution was tested in the study. What the study reported, not specific to this receptor: Alpha-chain CDR3s from MAIT cells occurred at high frequency in healthy controls but were severely depleted in HIV+ repertoires. The apparent post-therapy recovery of the Gini index in HIV-infected patients was not reproduced in size-matched repertoire data. The therapy captured by the treated samples lasted only 2 to 3 months, arguably too short a period to observe immune reconstitution given low adult thymic output. Sequencing depth was restricted by the use of whole blood, which also prevented the dynamics of distinct T-cell subpopulations from being separated. Compared with untreated HIV+ repertoires, healthy control repertoires had roughly threefold more distinct CDR3s and a higher Shannon diversity. Significantly different mean usage between HIV-infected patients and controls was observed for eight alpha and eight beta V genes. Alpha-beta chain pairing was not determined in the samples. In the study, no determination of donor HLA types was made. Unequal numbers of distinct sequences between patients and controls complicated comparisons, and size-matching overweighted rare events from HIV-infected data. The observed differences in diversity could not be explained by the slight differences in age and sex profiles between the study cohorts. Processing was restricted to sixteen HIV-infected individuals, which the authors judged to be a major constraint on the generalizability of the findings. By Jaccard index and by the count of highly shared sequences, healthy controls shared more CDR3s between individuals than HIV+ patients did. During therapy, a significant decrease in frequency was seen for HIV-associated CDR3s, whereas no significant change was found for CMV-associated CDR3s, although most of them became more frequent. Significantly higher mean Gini indices were seen in HIV-infected repertoires than in controls, possibly reflecting oligoclonality.

450 to 500 ng RNA was reverse transcribed with SuperScript III using primers against the alpha and beta constant regions. Separate libraries for the alpha and beta chains were generated through chain-specific third strand synthesis that incorporated multiplexing indices. In the protocol, all rearrangements within a chain were amplified with a single primer pair so that primer bias was avoided, and molecular barcodes were added to each cDNA molecule. T4 RNA Ligase 1 joined purified cDNA to a 5' RACE adapter that carried a random hexamer and the SP2 sequencing primer site. Second strand synthesis was performed with Phusion polymerase and primed from the SP2 site, and slow temperature ramps were applied to favor optimal annealing. Two random hexamer sequences, both added before amplification and joined together, made up the 12-nucleotide barcode of each molecule. A brief initial PCR introduced P5 and P7 adapter elements together with a second index, and a roughly 25-cycle amplification PCR using P5s and P7 primers was subsequently performed. In total the libraries went through 27 PCR cycles, after which the libraries were quantified on a Qubit, sized on a Bioanalyzer, and diluted to approximately 4 nM. Sequencing of the normalized libraries was done on an Illumina MiSeq using 2 x 250 paired-end kits. Reverse transcription reactions underwent purification over MinElute columns, with elution into around 9.9 ul Tris-Cl. Adapter ligations were incubated for 23 hours at 16 degrees C and subsequently purified with AMPure XP beads at a 1:1 ratio. Per the original workflow: A modified Decombinator processed the demultiplexed FASTQ files and output V, J, insert and barcode information. Any sequence that shared a barcode yet differed from the dominant sequence was discarded as an error, and the number of original cDNA molecules was estimated by counting barcodes clustered at Levenshtein distance 3. Downstream analyses used R packages ineq, vegan, igraph and RCytoscape, with IMGT nomenclature and CDR3 definitions. To avoid skew from clonal expansion, each TCR was counted once, and V gene usage was computed over distinct sequences. Within a donor, similarity networks joined unique CDR3 amino acid sequences in every case where two of them were separated by a single Levenshtein edit. In the repertoires, a search was made for a compiled set of published HIV-specific CDR3s (approximately 90 alpha, 700 or so beta) and CMV-specific CDR3s (under 14 alpha, around 230 beta). Random subsampling to size-matched repertoires demonstrated that the decreased diversity in patients did not result from their lower sequence numbers. The public reads were reprocessed in TCRdb via fastp at Q25 and MiXCR, keeping in-frame beta chains. All rows with the same CDR3 protein become a single entry with the most common DNA and genes. TCRdb's processing, not the authors' own work, is the source of the V and J calls. The sample profile shows more than 15,000 distinct CDR3 sequences; more than 7.5% of them were found once. 21% of the sample is taken by the ten largest.

This clonotype was counted ten times or more. Its target antigen remains unknown. There are no base qualities to consult, and no much larger clone falls within one base. The germline V gene (reference sequence) specifies SEHNR as CDR1 and FQNEAQ as CDR2. V gives up 4 bases and J gives up 0 bases, and the segment between their germline ends measures 12 bases. The CDR3 measures 16 amino acids from cysteine to phenylalanine. This entry keeps only the CDR3 DNA: 48 bases, framed from base 1. Follow-up blood from HIV-infected patients was collected roughly three months, about 14 weeks, after antiretroviral therapy began. Whole blood was used without fractionating the cells, so the repertoire represented all peripheral T cells without sorting. For RNA extraction, around 2.5 ml of peripheral blood was drawn into Tempus tubes. Patients were deemed ineligible for enrollment if they had febrile or AIDS-related illness, tumors, hepatitis B or C coinfection, immunomodulatory therapy, recent vaccination or treatment interruptions. The TURBO-DNase kit was used to remove leftover genomic DNA, and GLOBINclear was used to deplete globin mRNA.

The clonotype was recovered from an adult with HIV infection. Sequenced material: blood, taken during antiretroviral therapy. The chain joins TRBV7-9 to TRBJ1-4, with no D gene named confidently. CDR3 reads: CASSYKSSPTNEKLFF. Read as DNA, the sequence is TGTGCCAGCAGCTACAAGTCATCCCCAACTAATGAAAAACTGTTTTTT.